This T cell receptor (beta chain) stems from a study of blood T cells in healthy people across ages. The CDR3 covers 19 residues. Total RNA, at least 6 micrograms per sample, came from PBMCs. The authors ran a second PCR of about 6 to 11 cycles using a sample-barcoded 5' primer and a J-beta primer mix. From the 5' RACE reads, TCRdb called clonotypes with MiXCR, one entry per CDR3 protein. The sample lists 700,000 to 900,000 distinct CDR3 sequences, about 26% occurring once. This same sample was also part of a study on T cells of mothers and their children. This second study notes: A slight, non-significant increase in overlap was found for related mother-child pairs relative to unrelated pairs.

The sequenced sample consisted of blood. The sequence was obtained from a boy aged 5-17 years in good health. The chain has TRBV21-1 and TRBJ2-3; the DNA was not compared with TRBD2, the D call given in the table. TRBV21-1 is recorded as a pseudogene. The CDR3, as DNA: TGTGCCAGCAGCAAAGCCGGTGATAGCGGGACCACTAGCACAGATACGCAGTATTTT. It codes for CASSKAGDSGTTSTDTQYF.